Listed here are 3 T cell receptor beta chains from one sample, sequenced in a study of T cells in Graves' hyperthyroidism and ophthalmopathy (dated by TCRdb to the late 2010s). The library was built by means of multiplex PCR. These reads were obtained on an Illumina HiSeq 2000. TCR beta CDR3 regions were amplified from RNA transcripts. A first-round RT-PCR of the TCR CDR3 used the HTBI primer set with the Qiagen OneStep RT-PCR kit. The public reads were reanalyzed by TCRdb: fastp trimming at Q25, MiXCR alignment, in-frame beta chains only. Every distinct CDR3 protein forms one entry, paired with its most common genes and DNA. Counted in this sample were fewer than 550,000 distinct CDR3 sequences; approximately 25% of them appeared once. The biggest ten clones account for around 10% of the sample. Sequenced: blood. The source of these receptors is a woman under 40 with Graves' ophthalmopathy.

The chain employs TRBV10-3 and TRBJ1-2, with 10 bases aligning to TRBD1. The V segment lost 6 bases and the J segment 0 bases; nucleotides outside the gene matches: 4. The CDR3 has 15 amino acids. Germline values: CDR1 ENHRY, CDR2 SYGVKD. CDR3: CAISRDRGSNYGYTF. Here the CDR3 DNA reads TGTGCCATCAGCAGGGACAGGGGATCTAACTATGGCTACACCTTC.

At least ten counts were recorded for this clonotype. The CDR3 sequence: CASSQDPWDIQYF. CDR3 sequence (DNA): TGTGCCAGCAGCCAGGACCCTTGGGACATTCAGTACTTC. This chain links TRBV5-6 with TRBJ2-4, with D uncertain. Germline CDR1 SGHDT, CDR2 YYEEEE. The CDR3 sequence is 13 residues long. V lost 4 bases to trimming and J lost 8 bases, with 13 bases between them.

The chain links TRBV18 to TRBJ1-5, with 10 bases lining up with TRBD1. Trimming cost V 3 bases and J 4 bases; bases outside gene matches: 3. This CDR3 is built from 15 residues. In germline, CDR1 is KGHSH, CDR2 LQKENI. The CDR3 here is CASSPRQGANQPQHF. In nucleotides, the CDR3 is TGTGCCAGCTCACCGAGACAGGGGGCAAATCAGCCCCAGCATTTT.